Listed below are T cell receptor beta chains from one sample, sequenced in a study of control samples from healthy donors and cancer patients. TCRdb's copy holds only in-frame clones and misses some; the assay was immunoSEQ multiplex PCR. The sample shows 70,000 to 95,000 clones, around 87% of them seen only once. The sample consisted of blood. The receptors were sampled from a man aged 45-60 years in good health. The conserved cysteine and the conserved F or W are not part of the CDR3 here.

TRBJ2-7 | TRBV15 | ATSPPGKPYEQY
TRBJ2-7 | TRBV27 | ASRGFSGSKYEQY
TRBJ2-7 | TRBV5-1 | ASSLEQGTYEQY
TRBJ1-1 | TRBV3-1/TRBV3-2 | ASSHRGGAEAF
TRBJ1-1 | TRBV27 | ASSLVGSGTEAF
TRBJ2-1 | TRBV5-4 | ASSVGYNEQF
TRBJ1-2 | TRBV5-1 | ASSLAGSYGYT
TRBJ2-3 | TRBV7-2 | ASSRLLGPDTQY
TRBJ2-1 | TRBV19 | ASSIALRLDNEQF
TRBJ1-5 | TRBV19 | ASSVMGNQPQH
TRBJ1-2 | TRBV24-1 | ATSGNQGPNPYGYT
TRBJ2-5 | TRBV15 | ATSRLAGGLSETQY
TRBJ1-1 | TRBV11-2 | ASSQGTGVTEAF
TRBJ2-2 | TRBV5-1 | ASSSILAGDGVGELF
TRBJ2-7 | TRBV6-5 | ASSNDRGRSYEQY
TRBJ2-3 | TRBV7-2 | ASSLEGYFTDTQY
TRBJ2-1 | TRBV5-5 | ASSWTSGKGGEQF
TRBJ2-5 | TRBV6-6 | ASSYERGQETQY
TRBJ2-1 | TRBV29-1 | SVLLAGGYEQF
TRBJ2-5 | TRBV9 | ASSTRSHETQY
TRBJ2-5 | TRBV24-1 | ATGGLGETETQY
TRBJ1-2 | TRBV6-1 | ASSEGWTYGYT
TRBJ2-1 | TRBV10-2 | ASSEGQGSYNEQF
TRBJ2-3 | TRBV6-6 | ASSFGSSSTDTQY
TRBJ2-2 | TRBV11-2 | ASSLVGGPNGELF
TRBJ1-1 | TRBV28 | ASSLLGVGAF